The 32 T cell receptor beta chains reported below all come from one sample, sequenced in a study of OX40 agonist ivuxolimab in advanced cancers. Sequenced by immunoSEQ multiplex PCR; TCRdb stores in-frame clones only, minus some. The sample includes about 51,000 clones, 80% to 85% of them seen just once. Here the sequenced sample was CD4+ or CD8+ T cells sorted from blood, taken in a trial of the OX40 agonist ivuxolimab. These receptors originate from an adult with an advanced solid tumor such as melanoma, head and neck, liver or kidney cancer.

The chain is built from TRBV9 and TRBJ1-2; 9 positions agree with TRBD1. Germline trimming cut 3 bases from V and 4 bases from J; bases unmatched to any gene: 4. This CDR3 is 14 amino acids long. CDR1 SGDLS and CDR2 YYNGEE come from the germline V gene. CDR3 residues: CASSAGQGPYGYTF. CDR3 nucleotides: TGTGCCAGCAGCGCTGGACAGGGGCCCTATGGCTACACCTTC. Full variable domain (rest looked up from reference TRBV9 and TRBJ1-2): DSGVTQTPKHLITATGQRVTLRCSPRSGDLSVYWYQQSLDQGLQFLIQYYNGEERAKGNILERFSAQQFPDLHSELNLSSLELGDSALYFCASSAGQGPYGYTFGSGTRLTVV.

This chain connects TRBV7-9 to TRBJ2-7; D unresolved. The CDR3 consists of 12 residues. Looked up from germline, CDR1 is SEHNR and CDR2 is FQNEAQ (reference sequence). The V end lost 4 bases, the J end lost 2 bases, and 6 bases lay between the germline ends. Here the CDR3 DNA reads TGTGCCAGCAGCTCGGTGACCTACGAGCAGTACTTC. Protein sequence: CASSSVTYEQYF.

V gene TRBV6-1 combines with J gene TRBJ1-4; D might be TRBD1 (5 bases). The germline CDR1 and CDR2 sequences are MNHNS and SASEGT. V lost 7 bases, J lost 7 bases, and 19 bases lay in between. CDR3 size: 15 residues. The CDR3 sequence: CASTSQDGGGEKLFF. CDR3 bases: TGTGCCAGCACTTCACAGGACGGAGGAGGTGAAAAACTGTTTTTT.

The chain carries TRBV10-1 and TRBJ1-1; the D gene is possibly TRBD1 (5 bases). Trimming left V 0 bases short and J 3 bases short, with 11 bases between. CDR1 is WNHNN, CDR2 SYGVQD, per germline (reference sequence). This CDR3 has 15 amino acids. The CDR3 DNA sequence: TGCGCCAGCAGTGAGTCAGGCAGGGAGGACACTGAAGCTTTCTTT. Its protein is CASSESGREDTEAFF.

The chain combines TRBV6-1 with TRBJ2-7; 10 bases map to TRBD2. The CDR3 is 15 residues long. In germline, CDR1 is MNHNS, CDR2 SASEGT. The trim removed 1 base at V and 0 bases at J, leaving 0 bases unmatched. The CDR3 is CASSEGTSGSYEQYF. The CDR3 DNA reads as TGTGCCAGCAGTGAAGGGACTAGCGGCTCCTACGAGCAGTACTTC.

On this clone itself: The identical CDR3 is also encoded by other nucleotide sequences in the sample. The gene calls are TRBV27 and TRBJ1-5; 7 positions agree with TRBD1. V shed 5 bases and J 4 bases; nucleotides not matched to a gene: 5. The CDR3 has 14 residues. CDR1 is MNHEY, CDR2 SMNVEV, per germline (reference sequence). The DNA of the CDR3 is TGTGCCAGCAGTCTAACAGGGGCGAATCAGCCCCAGCATTTT. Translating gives CASSLTGANQPQHF.

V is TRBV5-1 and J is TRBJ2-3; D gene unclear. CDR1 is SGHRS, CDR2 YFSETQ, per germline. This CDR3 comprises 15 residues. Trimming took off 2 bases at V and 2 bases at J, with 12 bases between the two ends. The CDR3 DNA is TGCGCCAGCAGCTTTGGGTCCCTATTCACAGATACGCAGTATTTT. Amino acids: CASSFGSLFTDTQYF.

The CDR3 DNA sequence: TGTGCCAGCAGCTTTGGGTCCTACAATGAGCAGTTCTTC. This gives the protein CASSFGSYNEQFF. The chain recombines TRBV13 with TRBJ2-1, with D hard to call. Germline lookup yields CDR1 PRHDT and CDR2 FYEKMQ (reference sequence). CDR3 size: 13 residues. V lost 3 bases to trimming and J lost 1 base, with 4 bases between them.

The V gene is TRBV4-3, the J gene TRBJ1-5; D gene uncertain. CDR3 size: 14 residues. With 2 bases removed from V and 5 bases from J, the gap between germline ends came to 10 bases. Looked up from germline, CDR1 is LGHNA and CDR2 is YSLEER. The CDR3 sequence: CASSQFGEDQPQHF. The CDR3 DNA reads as TGCGCCAGCAGCCAATTCGGGGAGGATCAGCCCCAGCATTTT.

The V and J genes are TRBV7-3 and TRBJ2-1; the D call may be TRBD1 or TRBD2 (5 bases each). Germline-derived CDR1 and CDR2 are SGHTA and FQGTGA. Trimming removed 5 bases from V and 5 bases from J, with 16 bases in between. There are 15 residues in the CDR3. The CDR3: CASSPGAPPNNEQFF. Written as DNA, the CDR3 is TGTGCCAGCAGCCCCGGGGCGCCTCCCAACAATGAGCAGTTCTTC.

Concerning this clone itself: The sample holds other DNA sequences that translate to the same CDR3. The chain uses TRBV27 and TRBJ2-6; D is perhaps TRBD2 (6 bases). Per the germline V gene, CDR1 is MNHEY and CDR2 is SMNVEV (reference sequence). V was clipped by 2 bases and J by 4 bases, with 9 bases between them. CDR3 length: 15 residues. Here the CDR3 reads CASSLAGSGANVLTF. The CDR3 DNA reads TGTGCCAGCAGTTTAGCGGGATCAGGGGCCAACGTCCTGACTTTC. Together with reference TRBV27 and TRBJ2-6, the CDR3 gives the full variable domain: EAQVTQNPRYLITVTGKKLTVTCSQNMNHEYMSWYRQDPGLGLRQIYYSMNVEVTDKGDVPEGYKVSRKEKRNFPLILESPSPNQTSLYFCASSLAGSGANVLTFGAGSRLTVL.

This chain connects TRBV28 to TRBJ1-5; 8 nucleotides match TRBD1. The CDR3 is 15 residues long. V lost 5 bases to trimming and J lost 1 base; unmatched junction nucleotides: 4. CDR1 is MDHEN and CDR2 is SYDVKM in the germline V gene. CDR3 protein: CASSKDRESNQPQHF. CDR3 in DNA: TGTGCCAGCAGTAAGGACAGGGAAAGCAATCAGCCCCAGCATTTT.

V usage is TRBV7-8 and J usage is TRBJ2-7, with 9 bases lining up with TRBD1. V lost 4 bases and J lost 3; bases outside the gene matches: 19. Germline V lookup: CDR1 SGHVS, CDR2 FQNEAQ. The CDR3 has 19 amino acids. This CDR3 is CASSSNIGQGRWGFYEQYF. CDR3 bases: TGTGCCAGCAGCTCAAATATAGGACAGGGGCGTTGGGGTTTCTACGAGCAGTACTTC.

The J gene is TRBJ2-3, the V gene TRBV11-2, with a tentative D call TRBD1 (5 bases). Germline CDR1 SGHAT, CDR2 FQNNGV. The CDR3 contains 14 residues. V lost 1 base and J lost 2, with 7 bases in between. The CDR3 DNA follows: TGTGCCAGCAGCTTAGTAGGGGCCACAGATACGCAGTATTTT. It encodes CASSLVGATDTQYF.

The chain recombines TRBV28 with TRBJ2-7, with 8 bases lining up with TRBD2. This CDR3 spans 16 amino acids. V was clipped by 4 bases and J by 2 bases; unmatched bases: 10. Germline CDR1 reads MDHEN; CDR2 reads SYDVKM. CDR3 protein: CASSYRGGKTPYEQYF. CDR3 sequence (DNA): TGTGCCAGCAGTTACCGGGGGGGAAAAACCCCCTACGAGCAGTACTTC. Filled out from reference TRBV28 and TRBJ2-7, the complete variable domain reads DVKVTQSSRYLVKRTGEKVFLECVQDMDHENMFWYRQDPGLGLRLIYFSYDVKMKEKGDIPEGYSVSREKKERFSLILESASTNQTSMYLCASSYRGGKTPYEQYFGPGTRLTVT.

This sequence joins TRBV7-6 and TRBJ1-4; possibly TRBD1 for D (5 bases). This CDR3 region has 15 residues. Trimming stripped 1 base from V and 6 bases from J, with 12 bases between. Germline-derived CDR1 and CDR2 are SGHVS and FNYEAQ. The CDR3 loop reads CASSLDAGIDEKLFF. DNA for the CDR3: TGTGCCAGCAGCTTAGACGCAGGGATTGATGAAAAACTGTTTTTT.

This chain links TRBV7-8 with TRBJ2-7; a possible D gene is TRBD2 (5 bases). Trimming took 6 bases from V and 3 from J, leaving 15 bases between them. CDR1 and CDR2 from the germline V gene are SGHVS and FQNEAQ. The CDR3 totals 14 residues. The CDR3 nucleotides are TGTGCCAGCAGTTACGGAGAGGGAGTCTACGAGCAGTACTTC. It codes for CASSYGEGVYEQYF.

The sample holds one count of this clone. CDR3 DNA sequence: TGTGCCGCTGGGCCGGGGACAGGCACCGAGCAGTACTTC. This translates into CAAGPGTGTEQYF. V usage is TRBV2 and J usage is TRBJ2-7; 8 bases are a match to TRBD1. This CDR3 spans 13 amino acids. V dropped 11 bases and J dropped 6; count of bases not matched to a gene: 12. Germline V CDR1 and CDR2: SNHLY, FYNNEI. Full variable domain (rest looked up from reference TRBV2 and TRBJ2-7): EPEVTQTPSHQVTQMGQEVILRCVPISNHLYFYWYRQILGQKVEFLVSFYNNEISEKSEIFDDQFSVERPDGSNFTLKIRSTKLEDSAMYFCAAGPGTGTEQYFGPGTRLTVT.

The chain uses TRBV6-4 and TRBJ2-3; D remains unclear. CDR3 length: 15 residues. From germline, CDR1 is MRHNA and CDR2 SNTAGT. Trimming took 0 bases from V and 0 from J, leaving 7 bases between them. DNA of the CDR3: TGTGCCAGCAGTGACTCGATACAAAGCACAGATACGCAGTATTTT. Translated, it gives CASSDSIQSTDTQYF.

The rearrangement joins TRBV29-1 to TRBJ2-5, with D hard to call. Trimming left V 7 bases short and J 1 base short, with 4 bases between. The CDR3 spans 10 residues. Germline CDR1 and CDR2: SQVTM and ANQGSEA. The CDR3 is CSATQETQYF. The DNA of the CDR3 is TGCAGCGCCACCCAAGAGACCCAGTACTTC.

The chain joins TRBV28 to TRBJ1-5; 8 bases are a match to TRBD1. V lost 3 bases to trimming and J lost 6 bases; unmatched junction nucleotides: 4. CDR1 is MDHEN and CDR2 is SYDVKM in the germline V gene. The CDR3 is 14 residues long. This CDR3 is CASSLYTGGQPQHF. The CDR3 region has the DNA TGTGCCAGCAGTTTGTACACAGGGGGTCAGCCCCAGCATTTT.

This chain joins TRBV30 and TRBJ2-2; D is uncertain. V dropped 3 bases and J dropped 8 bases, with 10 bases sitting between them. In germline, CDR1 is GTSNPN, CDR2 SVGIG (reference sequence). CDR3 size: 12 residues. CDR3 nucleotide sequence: TGTGCCTGGAGCCTAGGGCCGGGGGAGCTGTTTTTT. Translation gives CAWSLGPGELFF.

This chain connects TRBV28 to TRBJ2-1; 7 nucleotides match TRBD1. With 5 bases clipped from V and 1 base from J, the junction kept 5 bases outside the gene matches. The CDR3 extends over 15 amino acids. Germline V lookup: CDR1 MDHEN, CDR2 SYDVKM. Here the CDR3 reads CASSTGTESYNEQFF. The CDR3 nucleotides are TGTGCCAGCAGTACCGGGACAGAGTCCTACAATGAGCAGTTCTTC.

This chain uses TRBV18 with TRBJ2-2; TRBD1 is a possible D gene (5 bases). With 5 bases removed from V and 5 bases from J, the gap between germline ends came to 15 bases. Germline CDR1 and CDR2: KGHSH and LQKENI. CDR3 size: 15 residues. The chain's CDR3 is CASSTPGHPTGELFF. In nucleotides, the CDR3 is TGTGCCAGCTCAACCCCCGGACACCCTACCGGGGAGCTGTTTTTT.

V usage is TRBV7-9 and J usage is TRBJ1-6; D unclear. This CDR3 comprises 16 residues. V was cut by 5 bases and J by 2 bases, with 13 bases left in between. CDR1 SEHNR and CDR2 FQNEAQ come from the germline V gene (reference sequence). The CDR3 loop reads CASSGKEEAYNSPLHF. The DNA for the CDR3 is TGTGCCAGCAGCGGGAAGGAGGAGGCCTATAATTCACCCCTCCACTTT.

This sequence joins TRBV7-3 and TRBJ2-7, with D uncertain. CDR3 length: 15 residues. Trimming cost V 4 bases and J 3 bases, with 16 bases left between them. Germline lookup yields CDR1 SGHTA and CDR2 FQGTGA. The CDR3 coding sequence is TGTGCCAGCAGCTCCCCGGAACTGGGCATCTACGAGCAGTACTTC. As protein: CASSSPELGIYEQYF.

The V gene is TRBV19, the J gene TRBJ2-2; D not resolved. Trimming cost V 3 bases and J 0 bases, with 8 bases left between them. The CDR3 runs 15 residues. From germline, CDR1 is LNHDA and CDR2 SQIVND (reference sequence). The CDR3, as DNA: TGTGCCAGTAGTATGGACGAAGCGAACACCGGGGAGCTGTTTTTT. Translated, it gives CASSMDEANTGELFF.

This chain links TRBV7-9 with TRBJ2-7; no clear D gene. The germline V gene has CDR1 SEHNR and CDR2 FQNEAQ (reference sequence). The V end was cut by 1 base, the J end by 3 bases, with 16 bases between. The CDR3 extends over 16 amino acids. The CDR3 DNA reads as TGTGCCAGCAGCTTAGATCCTCTTCTTCCAGGCTACGAGCAGTACTTC. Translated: CASSLDPLLPGYEQYF.

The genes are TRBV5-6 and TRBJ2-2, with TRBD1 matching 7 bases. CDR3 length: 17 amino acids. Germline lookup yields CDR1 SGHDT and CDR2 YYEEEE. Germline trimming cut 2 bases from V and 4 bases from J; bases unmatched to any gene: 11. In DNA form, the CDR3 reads TGTGCCAGCAGCTTTGACCCCACGGGACAGATCACCGGGGAGCTGTTTTTT. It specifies CASSFDPTGQITGELFF. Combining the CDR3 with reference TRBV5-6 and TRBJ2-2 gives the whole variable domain DAGVTQSPTHLIKTRGQQVTLRCSPKSGHDTVSWYQQALGQGPQFIFQYYEEEERQRGNFPDRFSGHQFPNYSSELNVNALLLGDSALYLCASSFDPTGQITGELFFGEGSRLTVL.

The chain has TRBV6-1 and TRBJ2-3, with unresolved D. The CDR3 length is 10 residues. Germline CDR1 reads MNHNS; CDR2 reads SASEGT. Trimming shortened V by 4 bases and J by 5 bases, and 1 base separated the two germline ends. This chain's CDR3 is CASSGDTQYF. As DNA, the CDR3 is TGTGCCAGCAGTGGAGATACGCAGTATTTT.

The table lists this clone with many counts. This CDR3 reads CASSERTGAHGYTF. The DNA for the CDR3 is TGTGCCAGCAGTGAGCGGACAGGGGCCCATGGCTACACCTTC. The V call is TRBV6-4, the J call TRBJ1-2; 9 nucleotides align to TRBD1. The CDR3 consists of 14 residues. In germline, CDR1 is MRHNA, CDR2 SNTAGT. The junction had 5 bases not matched to a gene; V was cut back by 3 bases and J by 6 bases.

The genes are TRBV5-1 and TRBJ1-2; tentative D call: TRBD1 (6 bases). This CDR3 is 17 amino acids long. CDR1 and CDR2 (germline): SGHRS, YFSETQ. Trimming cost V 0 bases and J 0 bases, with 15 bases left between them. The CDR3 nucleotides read TGCGCCAGCAGCTTGGCCGTATCGACAGGACCTAACTATGGCTACACCTTC. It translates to CASSLAVSTGPNYGYTF.